This entry lists 31 T cell receptor beta chains sequenced from one sample in a study of shared clonotypes between healthy human individuals (dated by TCRdb to about 2020). Library prep was done by the immunoSEQ multiplex PCR assay. TCRdb mirrors the immuneACCESS table, restricted to in-frame sequences. Some clones are absent from its copies; in checked studies, under half trace to an unresolved V gene, and the reason for the others is unknown. Present in this sample are about 1.9 million clones, about 93% of which were seen just once. Under 2% of the sample is held by the ten biggest clonotypes. CD8 naive samples were CD45RO-negative cells positively selected for CCR7, giving a CD45RA+CCR7+ population that excluded TemRA cells. The sample consisted of naive CD8+ T cells from PBMCs. In the paper's terms, the cell subset or site label means: CD45RA+CCR7+. Every receptor here comes from a man in his late teens or twenties in good health. Some clones in this sample may be carry-over from other donors' samples.

The gene calls are TRBV7-6 and TRBJ2-2; the D is unclear. Germline V gene lookup returns CDR1 SGHVS and CDR2 FNYEAQ. Trimming took 5 bases from V and 3 from J, leaving 7 bases between them. The CDR3 is made up of 13 amino acids. The CDR3 DNA reads as TGTGCCAGCAGCCATTATTACACCGGGGAGCTGTTTTTT. Its translation: CASSHYYTGELFF.

The chain joins TRBV19 to TRBJ2-3; 9 bases agree with TRBD1. Germline V lookup: CDR1 LNHDA, CDR2 SQIVND (reference sequence). V shed 1 base, J shed 7 bases, and the junction held 12 bases outside the gene matches. The CDR3 runs to 17 residues. The CDR3 spells CASSIVGTGSLANTQYF. The CDR3 DNA is TGTGCCAGTAGTATAGTGGGGACAGGGTCCCTGGCGAATACGCAGTATTTT.

The chain employs TRBV27 and TRBJ2-7; 8 positions match TRBD1. This CDR3 comprises 13 residues. J lost 6 bases, V lost 3 bases, and 4 bases had no gene match. The germline CDR1 and CDR2 sequences are MNHEY and SMNVEV (reference sequence). In nucleotides, the CDR3 is TGTGCCAGCAGTTTCGCAGGGGGCGGCGAGCAGTACTTC. This translates into CASSFAGGGEQYF.

This chain uses TRBV29-1 with TRBJ1-1; TRBD1 agrees at 7 bases. Per the germline V gene, CDR1 is SQVTM and CDR2 is ANQGSEA. This CDR3 contains 14 residues. Trimming took 8 bases from V and 3 from J; bases not matched to a gene: 12. CDR3 sequence: CSTDPATGDTEAFF. In DNA, the CDR3 is TGCAGCACCGACCCCGCTACAGGGGACACTGAAGCTTTCTTT.

This sequence joins TRBV13 and TRBJ2-4; D perhaps matches TRBD1 (6 bases). The CDR3 spans 16 residues. With 4 bases removed from V and 4 bases from J, the gap between germline ends came to 17 bases. Germline lookup yields CDR1 PRHDT and CDR2 FYEKMQ (reference sequence). CDR3 loop: CASSSRPRGKKNIQYF. The DNA for the CDR3 is TGTGCCAGCAGCTCCAGGCCGAGGGGGAAGAAAAACATTCAGTACTTC.

The chain employs TRBV11-2 and TRBJ2-1, with no clear D. The CDR3 contains 13 residues. The germline CDR1 and CDR2 sequences are SGHAT and FQNNGV. Trimming left V 0 bases short and J 9 bases short, with 9 bases between. In nucleotides, the CDR3 is TGTGCCAGCAGCTTAGACTTAGGTACTGAGCAGTTCTTC. Encoded protein: CASSLDLGTEQFF.

V and J are TRBV11-2 and TRBJ1-2; D is unclear. The germline V and J ends were trimmed by 5 bases and 5 bases, with 12 bases remaining between them. There are 13 residues in the CDR3. CDR1 SGHAT and CDR2 FQNNGV come from the germline V gene. DNA of the CDR3: TGTGCCAGCAGCCGTTCTGCTACTTATGGCTACACCTTC. Protein sequence: CASSRSATYGYTF.

J is TRBJ2-3 and V is TRBV25-1; 7 bases are a match to TRBD2. Trimming cost V 4 bases and J 1 base; bases outside gene matches: 2. Germline lookup yields CDR1 MGHDK and CDR2 SYGVNS. This CDR3 spans 14 amino acids. CDR3 amino acids: CASSAREGTDTQYF. In DNA, the CDR3 is TGTGCCAGCAGTGCCCGGGAGGGCACAGATACGCAGTATTTT.

This chain links TRBV28 with TRBJ1-1; D is possibly TRBD1 (6 bases). This CDR3 spans 15 amino acids. The germline V gene encodes CDR1 MDHEN and CDR2 SYDVKM. V lost 5 bases and J 1 base, leaving 14 bases between the germline ends. Written as DNA, the CDR3 is TGTGCCAGCAGTACCCGGACAGCAACGAACACTGAAGCTTTCTTT. This translates into CASSTRTATNTEAFF.

The V gene is TRBV7-2, the J gene TRBJ2-2, with TRBD2 matching over 7 bases. After removal of 3 bases from V and 0 bases from J, the junction contained 7 bases not matched to a gene. Germline-derived CDR1 and CDR2 are SGHTA and FQGNSA. The CDR3 covers 17 residues. Here the CDR3 reads CASSFPRDYTNTGELFF. CDR3 coding DNA: TGTGCCAGCAGCTTCCCCCGGGACTATACGAACACCGGGGAGCTGTTTTTT.

This chain joins TRBV7-8 and TRBJ2-1, with D possibly called TRBD1 or TRBD2 (6 bases each). Germline CDR1 and CDR2: SGHVS and FQNEAQ. This CDR3 has 17 residues. The V end lost 5 bases, the J end lost 2 bases, and 19 bases lay between the germline ends. The DNA of the CDR3 is TGTGCCAGCAGCCCAGGGGCGCGGGGCTCAGCCTACAATGAGCAGTTCTTC. Its protein is CASSPGARGSAYNEQFF.

This chain joins TRBV6-1 and TRBJ2-1; 8 nucleotides match TRBD2. From germline, CDR1 is MNHNS and CDR2 SASEGT. The CDR3 length is 16 residues. V dropped 2 bases and J dropped 7; count of bases not matched to a gene: 10. In nucleotides, the CDR3 is TGTGCCAGCAGTGAAATGTCAGCGGGAGTCGGTAATGAGCAGTTCTTC. Translating it yields CASSEMSAGVGNEQFF.

The J gene is TRBJ2-7, the V gene TRBV4-1, with TRBD1 matching 7 bases. The CDR3 totals 16 residues. V lost 0 bases, J lost 2 bases, and 7 bases stayed unmatched. Germline V lookup: CDR1 MGHRA, CDR2 YSYEKL. CDR3 amino acids: CASSQDLVQGTYEQYF. In DNA form, the CDR3 reads TGCGCCAGCAGCCAAGATCTGGTACAGGGGACCTACGAGCAGTACTTC.

This clone has a single count. This chain uses TRBV4-2 with TRBJ2-1; 7 bases line up with TRBD2. With 0 bases clipped from V and 4 bases from J, the junction kept 9 bases outside the gene matches. The germline CDR1 and CDR2 sequences are LGHNA and YNFKEQ. The CDR3 covers 17 residues. CDR3 loop: CASSQDWRETGYNEQFF. The DNA of the CDR3 is TGTGCCAGCAGCCAAGATTGGCGGGAGACGGGATACAATGAGCAGTTCTTC.

The chain recombines TRBV2 with TRBJ1-5; D ambiguous. Germline V CDR1 and CDR2: SNHLY, FYNNEI. This CDR3 is built from 15 residues. V dropped 3 bases and J dropped 5 bases, with 14 bases sitting between them. The CDR3 sequence: CASSDGVTSYQPQHF. The CDR3 coding sequence is TGTGCCAGCAGTGACGGGGTCACGAGCTATCAGCCCCAGCATTTT.

CDR3 coding DNA: TGTGCCAGTAGACTGGGACAACTCTCCTACAATGAGCAGTTCTTC. It encodes CASRLGQLSYNEQFF. The rearrangement links TRBV19 to TRBJ2-1, with a possible D match to TRBD1 (6 bases). The CDR3 loop spans 15 amino acids. Trimming removed 6 bases from V and 0 bases from J, with 12 bases in between. Germline loops: CDR1 LNHDA, CDR2 SQIVND (reference sequence).

This clone was observed once. The chain carries TRBV5-1 and TRBJ2-3; D is ambiguous. V was clipped by 2 bases and J by 0 bases, with 10 bases between them. The CDR3 has 15 amino acids. Germline V CDR1 and CDR2: SGHRS, YFSETQ. The CDR3 loop is CASSFRRSSTDTQYF. The CDR3 DNA reads TGCGCCAGCAGCTTCAGGCGGAGTAGCACAGATACGCAGTATTTT.

The V and J genes are TRBV28 and TRBJ2-7; the D call may be TRBD1 or TRBD2 (5 bases each). V lost 6 bases and J 3 bases, leaving 15 bases between the germline ends. Germline V gives CDR1 MDHEN, CDR2 SYDVKM. The length of the CDR3 is 14 residues. CDR3 residues: CASSLEWGNYEQYF. CDR3 nucleotide sequence: TGTGCCAGCAGCCTGGAATGGGGGAACTACGAGCAGTACTTC.

This clone was seen once. V is TRBV9 and J is TRBJ1-1, with D possibly TRBD1 on 6 matching bases. CDR1 and CDR2 from the germline V gene are SGDLS and YYNGEE. This CDR3 spans 12 amino acids. Deletions cut 3 bases from V and 10 bases from J, with 13 bases between. CDR3 protein: CASSDTGTVAFF. The CDR3 DNA reads TGTGCCAGCAGCGACACAGGGACGGTAGCTTTCTTT.

V usage is TRBV9 and J usage is TRBJ1-1; 8 bases line up with TRBD1. V shed 4 bases and J 6 bases; nucleotides not matched to a gene: 8. CDR1 and CDR2 from the germline V gene are SGDLS and YYNGEE. This CDR3 region has 14 residues. The CDR3 here is CASSSRQGIAEAFF. The CDR3 DNA reads TGTGCCAGCAGCTCAAGACAGGGGATCGCTGAAGCTTTCTTT.

This clone appeared a single time. The chain links TRBV27 to TRBJ1-4; D may be TRBD1 (5 bases). The V gene lost 8 bases and the J gene lost 3 bases, with 19 bases spanning the gap. Per the germline V gene, CDR1 is MNHEY and CDR2 is SMNVEV (reference sequence). The CDR3 extends over 16 amino acids. In DNA, the CDR3 is TGTGCCAGCCAATTCGCCGGGGCCACAGCTAATGAAAAACTGTTTTTT. Translated: CASQFAGATANEKLFF.

The chain joins TRBV7-2 to TRBJ2-7; TRBD1 aligns across 12 bases. Unmatched junction bases numbered 3, after V lost 4 bases and J lost 2 bases. This CDR3 region has 15 residues. Germline CDR1 and CDR2: SGHTA and FQGNSA. The CDR3 loop reads CASSSRDRGPYEQYF. Written as DNA, the CDR3 is TGTGCCAGCAGCTCCAGGGACAGGGGGCCCTACGAGCAGTACTTC.

The chain couples TRBV4-3 to TRBJ2-3; a weak D match, TRBD2 (7 bases). V was clipped by 0 bases and J by 3 bases, with 16 bases between them. The CDR3 runs to 17 residues. Germline loops: CDR1 LGHNA, CDR2 YSLEER. The CDR3 coding sequence is TGCGCCAGCAGCCAAGATAGTAAGGGGGGGTGGACAGATACGCAGTATTTT. Amino acids: CASSQDSKGGWTDTQYF.

This clone was recorded once. The gene calls are TRBV11-2 and TRBJ2-7; no clear D. The germline V gene encodes CDR1 SGHAT and CDR2 FQNNGV. This CDR3 has 15 residues. Trimming took off 1 base at V and 2 bases at J, with 12 bases between the two ends. CDR3 loop: CASSLALRRAYEQYF. CDR3 sequence (DNA): TGTGCCAGCAGCTTAGCCCTTCGAAGGGCCTACGAGCAGTACTTC.

CDR3 amino acids: CASSRRPPYEQYF. DNA of the CDR3: TGTGCCAGCAGTCGCCGTCCCCCATACGAGCAGTACTTC. The V and J genes are TRBV27 and TRBJ2-7; D is unclear. V was shortened by 5 bases and J by 4 bases, with 12 bases between the two germline ends. CDR3 size: 13 residues. From germline, CDR1 is MNHEY and CDR2 SMNVEV (reference sequence).

This chain connects TRBV5-5 to TRBJ1-5; D may be TRBD1 (6 bases). Trimming took off 2 bases at V and 1 base at J, with 7 bases between the two ends. The CDR3 runs to 14 residues. In germline, CDR1 is SGHKS, CDR2 YYEKEE (reference sequence). CDR3: CASSLDRSNQPQHF. The CDR3 bases are TGTGCCAGCAGCTTAGACAGGAGCAATCAGCCCCAGCATTTT.

CDR3: CATGTRDRPSTRYGYTF. The CDR3 coding sequence is TGTGCCACCGGAACCCGGGACAGACCATCTACGAGGTACGGCTACACCTTC. This chain links TRBV27 with TRBJ1-2, with 7 bases aligning to TRBD1. V shed 10 bases, J shed 8 bases, and the junction held 25 bases outside the gene matches. Germline loops: CDR1 MNHEY, CDR2 SMNVEV (reference sequence). The CDR3 has 17 residues.

The chain carries TRBV6-6 and TRBJ1-1, with unresolved D. The V gene lost 6 bases and the J gene lost 1 base, with 15 bases spanning the gap. This CDR3 is built from 15 residues. Germline V lookup: CDR1 MNHNY, CDR2 SVGAGI (reference sequence). The DNA for the CDR3 is TGTGCCAGCAGCCCTCACTTGGCAGGGAACACTGAAGCTTTCTTT. Translated, it gives CASSPHLAGNTEAFF.

The rearrangement links TRBV7-8 to TRBJ1-4; D is possibly TRBD1 (6 bases). The CDR3 is 16 amino acids. V shed 5 bases and J shed 2 bases, with 15 bases lying between them. Per germline, CDR1 SGHVS and CDR2 FQNEAQ. The CDR3 reads CASSLFRGSTNEKLFF. The CDR3 DNA reads as TGTGCCAGCAGCCTATTCAGGGGTTCCACTAATGAAAAACTGTTTTTT.

The chain links TRBV19 to TRBJ2-5; tentative D call: TRBD1 (5 bases). V was trimmed by 3 bases and J by 5 bases, leaving 7 bases between them. The CDR3 extends over 12 amino acids. The germline CDR1 and CDR2 sequences are LNHDA and SQIVND (reference sequence). CDR3 DNA sequence: TGTGCCAGTAGTATGACAGAGGAGACCCAGTACTTC. Its translation: CASSMTEETQYF.

This chain links TRBV19 with TRBJ1-5, with D hard to call. The germline V gene encodes CDR1 LNHDA and CDR2 SQIVND (reference sequence). V was pared by 5 bases and J by 5 bases, with 13 bases between. The CDR3 sequence is 14 residues long. The CDR3 protein is CASSAPFPDQPQHF. The DNA of the CDR3 is TGTGCCAGTAGTGCGCCCTTTCCCGATCAGCCCCAGCATTTT.